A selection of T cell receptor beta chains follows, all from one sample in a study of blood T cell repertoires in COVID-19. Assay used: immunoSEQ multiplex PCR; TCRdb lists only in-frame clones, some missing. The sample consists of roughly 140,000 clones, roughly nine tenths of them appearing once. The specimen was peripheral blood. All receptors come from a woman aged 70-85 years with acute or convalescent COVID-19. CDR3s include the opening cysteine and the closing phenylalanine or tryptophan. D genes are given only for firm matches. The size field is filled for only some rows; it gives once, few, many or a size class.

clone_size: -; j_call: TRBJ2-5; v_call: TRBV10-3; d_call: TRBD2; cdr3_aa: CAISESSGGPMGKTQYF; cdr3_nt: TGTGCCATCAGTGAGTCGAGCGGGGGGCCCATGGGAAAGACCCAGTACTTC
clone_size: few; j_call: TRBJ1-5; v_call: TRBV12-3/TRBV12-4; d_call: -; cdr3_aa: CASSRVSNQPQHF; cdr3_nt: TGTGCCAGCAGCAGGGTTAGCAATCAGCCCCAGCATTTT
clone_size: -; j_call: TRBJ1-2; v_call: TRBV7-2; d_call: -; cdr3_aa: CASSLATRVGYTF; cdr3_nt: TGTGCCAGCAGCTTAGCGACCAGGGTCGGCTACACCTTC
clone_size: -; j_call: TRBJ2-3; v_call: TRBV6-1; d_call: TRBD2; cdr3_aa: CASSEAAGGISTDTQYF; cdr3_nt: TGTGCCAGCAGTGAAGCGGCGGGGGGCATTTCAACAGATACGCAGTATTTT
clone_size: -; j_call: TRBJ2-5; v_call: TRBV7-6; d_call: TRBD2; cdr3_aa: CASSLVFISTPAGGIETQYF; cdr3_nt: TGTGCCAGCAGCTTAGTGTTTATCTCAACCCCAGCGGGGGGAATAGAGACCCAGTACTTC
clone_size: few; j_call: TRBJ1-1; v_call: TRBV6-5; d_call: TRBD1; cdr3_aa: CASSTQGYTEAFF; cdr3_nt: TGTGCCAGCAGTACACAGGGGTACACTGAAGCTTTCTTT
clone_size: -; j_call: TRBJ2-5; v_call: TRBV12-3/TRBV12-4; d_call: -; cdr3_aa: CPGLGNGEETQYF; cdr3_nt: TGTCCGGGCCTGGGTAACGGGGAAGAGACCCAGTACTTC
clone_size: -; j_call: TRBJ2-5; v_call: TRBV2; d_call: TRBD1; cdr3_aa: CASRTGQGLQETQYF; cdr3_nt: TGTGCCAGCAGAACGGGACAGGGACTCCAAGAGACCCAGTACTTC
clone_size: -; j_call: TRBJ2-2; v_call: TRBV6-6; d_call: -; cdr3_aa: CASRPGHRTNTGELFF; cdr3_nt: TGTGCCAGCAGACCCGGGCACAGGACAAACACCGGGGAGCTGTTTTTT
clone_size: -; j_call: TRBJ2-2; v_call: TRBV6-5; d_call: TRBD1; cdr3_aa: CATRRGQSNTGELFF; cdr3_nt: TGTGCCACCCGCAGGGGACAGTCAAACACCGGGGAGCTGTTTTTT
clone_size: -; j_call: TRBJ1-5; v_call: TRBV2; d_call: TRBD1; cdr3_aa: CASSFSGTARNQPQHF; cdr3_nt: TGTGCCAGCAGTTTTTCAGGGACAGCGCGCAATCAGCCCCAGCATTTT
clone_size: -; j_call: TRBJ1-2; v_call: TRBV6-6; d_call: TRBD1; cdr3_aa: CASSYPGQGGGYTF; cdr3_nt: TGTGCCAGCAGTTACCCCGGACAGGGGGGTGGCTACACCTTC
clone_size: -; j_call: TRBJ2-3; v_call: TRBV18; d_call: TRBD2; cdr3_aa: CASSPRTGGPTDTQYF; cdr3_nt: TGTGCCAGCTCACCACGAACGGGGGGGCCTACAGATACGCAGTATTTT
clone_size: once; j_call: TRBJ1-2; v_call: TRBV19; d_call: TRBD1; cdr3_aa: CASTNPGTGFYGYTF; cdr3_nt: TGTGCCAGCACAAATCCCGGGACAGGGTTCTATGGCTACACCTTC
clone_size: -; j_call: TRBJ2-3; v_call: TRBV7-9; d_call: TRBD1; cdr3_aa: CASSRRGQGTDTQYF; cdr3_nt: TGTGCCAGCAGCCGACGAGGACAGGGGACAGATACGCAGTATTTT
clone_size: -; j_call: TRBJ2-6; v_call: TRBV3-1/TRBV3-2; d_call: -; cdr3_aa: CASSLISSGANVLTF; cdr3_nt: TGTGCCAGCAGCCTCATTAGCTCTGGGGCCAACGTCCTGACTTTC
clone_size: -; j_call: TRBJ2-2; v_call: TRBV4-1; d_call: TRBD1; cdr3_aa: CASQDRGRTGELFF; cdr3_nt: TGCGCCAGCCAGGACAGGGGTAGGACCGGGGAGCTGTTTTTT
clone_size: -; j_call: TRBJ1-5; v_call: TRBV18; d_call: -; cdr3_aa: CASSPTTLGLNQPQHF; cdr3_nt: TGTGCCAGCTCACCAACTACTCTGGGACTTAATCAGCCCCAGCATTTT
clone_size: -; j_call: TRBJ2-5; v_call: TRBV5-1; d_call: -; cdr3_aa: CASSLVGGRETQYF; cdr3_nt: TGCGCCAGCAGCTTGGTGGGGGGGCGAGAGACCCAGTACTTC
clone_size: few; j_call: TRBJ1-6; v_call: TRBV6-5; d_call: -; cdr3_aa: CASKQGGSPLHF; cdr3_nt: TGTGCCAGCAAACAGGGTGGTTCACCCCTCCACTTT
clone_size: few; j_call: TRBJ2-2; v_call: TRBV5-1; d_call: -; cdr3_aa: CASSYGQSTGELFF; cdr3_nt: TGCGCCAGCAGCTATGGACAGAGCACCGGGGAGCTGTTTTTT
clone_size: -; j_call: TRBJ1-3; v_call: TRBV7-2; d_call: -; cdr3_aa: CASSLSSGNTIYF; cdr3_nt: TGTGCCAGCAGCCTCAGCTCTGGAAACACCATATATTTT
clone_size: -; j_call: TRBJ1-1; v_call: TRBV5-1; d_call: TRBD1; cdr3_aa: CASSSQRTGANTFF; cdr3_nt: TGCGCCAGCAGCTCCCAACGGACAGGGGCGAATACTTTCTTT
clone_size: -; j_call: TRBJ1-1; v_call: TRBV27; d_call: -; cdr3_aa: CASSPLMNTEAFF; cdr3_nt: TGTGCCAGCAGTCCGTTAATGAACACTGAAGCTTTCTTT
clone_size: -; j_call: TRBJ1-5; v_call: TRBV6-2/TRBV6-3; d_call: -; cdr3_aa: CASSKDQGFQPQHF; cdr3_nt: TGTGCCAGCAGTAAAGATCAGGGCTTCCAGCCCCAGCATTTT
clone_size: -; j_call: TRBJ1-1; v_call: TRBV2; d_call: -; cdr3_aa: CASSAQGSTEAFF; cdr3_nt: TGTGCCAGCAGCGCACAGGGAAGCACTGAAGCTTTCTTT
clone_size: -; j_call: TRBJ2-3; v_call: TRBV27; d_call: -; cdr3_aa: CASSLSTRNTDTQYF; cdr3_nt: TGTGCCAGCAGTTTATCGACACGGAACACAGATACGCAGTATTTT
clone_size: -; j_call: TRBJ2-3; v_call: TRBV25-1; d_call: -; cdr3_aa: CASSENLGGPDTQYF; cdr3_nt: TGTGCCAGCAGTGAAAACTTGGGGGGGCCAGATACGCAGTATTTT
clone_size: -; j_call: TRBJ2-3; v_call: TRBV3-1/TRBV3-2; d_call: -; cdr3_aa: CASSPPGGMVFGTQYF; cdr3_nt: TGTGCCAGCAGCCCCCCGGGGGGCATGGTTTTCGGTACGCAGTATTTT
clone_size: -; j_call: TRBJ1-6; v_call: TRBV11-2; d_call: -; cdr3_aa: CASSPDRYNSPLHF; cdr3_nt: TGTGCCAGCAGCCCGGACAGATATAATTCACCCCTCCACTTT
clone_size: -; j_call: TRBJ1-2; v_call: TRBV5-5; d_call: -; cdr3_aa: CASSLRGERGGYTF; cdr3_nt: TGTGCCAGCAGCTTGCGGGGGGAAAGGGGTGGCTACACCTTC
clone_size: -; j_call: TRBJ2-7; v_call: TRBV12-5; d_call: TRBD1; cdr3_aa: CASAGGGQGAHEQYF; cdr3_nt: TGTGCTAGTGCCGGAGGCGGACAGGGGGCCCACGAGCAGTACTTC
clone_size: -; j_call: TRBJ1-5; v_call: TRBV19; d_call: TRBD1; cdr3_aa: CASMGDRGPWQPQHF; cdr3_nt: TGTGCCAGTATGGGGGACAGGGGACCGTGGCAGCCCCAGCATTTT
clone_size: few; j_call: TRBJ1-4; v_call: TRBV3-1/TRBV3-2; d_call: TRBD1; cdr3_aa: CASSLGQGVGQLFF; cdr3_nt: TGTGCCAGCAGCCTCGGACAGGGGGTTGGGCAACTGTTTTTT
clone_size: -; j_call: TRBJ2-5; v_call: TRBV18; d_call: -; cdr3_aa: CASSGGQVQETQYF; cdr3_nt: TGTGCCAGCTCAGGCGGGCAGGTCCAAGAGACCCAGTACTTC
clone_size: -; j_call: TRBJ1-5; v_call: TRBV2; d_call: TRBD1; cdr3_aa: CASKNRGQPNQPQHF; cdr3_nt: TGTGCCAGCAAAAACAGGGGACAACCTAATCAGCCCCAGCATTTT
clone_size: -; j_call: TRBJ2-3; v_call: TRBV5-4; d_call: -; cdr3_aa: CASSLDLGTDTQYF; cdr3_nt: TGTGCCAGCAGCTTGGATCTAGGCACAGATACGCAGTATTTT
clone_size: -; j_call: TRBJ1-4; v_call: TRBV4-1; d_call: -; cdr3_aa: CASSQGGGFGTNEKLFF; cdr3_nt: TGCGCCAGCAGCCAAGGGGGGGGTTTTGGGACTAATGAAAAACTGTTTTTT
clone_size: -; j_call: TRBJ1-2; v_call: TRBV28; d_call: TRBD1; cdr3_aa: CASRSGQNYGYTF; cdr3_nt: TGTGCCAGCAGATCGGGACAGAACTATGGCTACACCTTC
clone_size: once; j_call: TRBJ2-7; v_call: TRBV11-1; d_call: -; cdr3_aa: CASSLGQLAYEQYF; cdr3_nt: TGTGCCAGCAGCTTAGGACAGTTAGCCTACGAGCAGTACTTC
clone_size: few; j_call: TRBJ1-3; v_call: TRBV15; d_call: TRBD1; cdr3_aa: CATSLGTDGNTIYF; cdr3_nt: TGTGCCACCAGCTTAGGGACAGATGGAAACACCATATATTTT
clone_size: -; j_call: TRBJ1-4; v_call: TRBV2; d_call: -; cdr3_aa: CASRDGGGRTNEKLFF; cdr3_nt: TGTGCCAGCAGGGATGGCGGGGGCAGAACTAATGAAAAACTGTTTTTT
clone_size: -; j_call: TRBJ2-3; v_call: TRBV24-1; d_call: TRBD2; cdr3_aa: CATSDFSRGGGLAQYF; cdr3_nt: TGTGCCACCAGTGATTTCTCTCGGGGCGGGGGGCTTGCGCAGTATTTT
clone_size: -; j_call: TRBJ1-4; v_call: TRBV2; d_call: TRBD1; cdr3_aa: CARGTGATNEKLFF; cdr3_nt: TGTGCCAGAGGGACAGGTGCAACTAATGAAAAACTGTTTTTT
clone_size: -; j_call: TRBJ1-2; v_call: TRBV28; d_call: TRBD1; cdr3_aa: CASSRTGVSYGYTF; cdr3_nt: TGTGCCAGCAGCCGGACAGGGGTGAGCTATGGCTACACCTTC
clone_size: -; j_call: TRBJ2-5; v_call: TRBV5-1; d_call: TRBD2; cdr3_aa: CASHPGGIQETQYF; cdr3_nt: TGCGCCAGCCACCCGGGGGGGATTCAAGAGACCCAGTACTTC
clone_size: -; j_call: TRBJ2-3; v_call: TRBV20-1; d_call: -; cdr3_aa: CSARDSEKGYF; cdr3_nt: TGCAGTGCTAGGGATAGCGAAAAGGGGTATTTT
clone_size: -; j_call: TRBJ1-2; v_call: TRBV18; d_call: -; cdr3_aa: CASSPGGYGYTF; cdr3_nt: TGTGCCAGCTCACCGGGAGGTTATGGCTACACCTTC
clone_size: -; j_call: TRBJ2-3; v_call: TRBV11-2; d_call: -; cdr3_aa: CASSLAARVLTDTQYF; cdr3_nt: TGTGCCAGCAGCTTAGCGGCCCGGGTCCTCACAGATACGCAGTATTTT
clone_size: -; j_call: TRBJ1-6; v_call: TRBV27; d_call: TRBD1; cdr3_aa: CASTPLDRGNSPLHF; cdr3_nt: TGTGCCAGCACTCCCCTCGACAGGGGGAATTCACCCCTCCACTTT
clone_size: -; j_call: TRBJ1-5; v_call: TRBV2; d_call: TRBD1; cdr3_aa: CASIGTVGANQPQHF; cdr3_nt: TGTGCCAGCATAGGGACAGTGGGGGCCAATCAGCCCCAGCATTTT
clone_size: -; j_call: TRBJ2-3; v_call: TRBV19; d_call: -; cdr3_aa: CASSIRPLGDTQYF; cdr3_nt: TGTGCCAGTAGTATCCGGCCCCTCGGGGATACGCAGTATTTT